This record looks at one TCR beta chain sequence and its context. Clinical history reported by participants formed the basis on which cohorts were assigned. This entry is derived from a study of blood T cell repertoires in COVID-19. Sequencing was performed with immunoSEQ multiplex PCR; in TCRdb, only in-frame clones are kept and a portion is missing. Among approximately 250,000 clones listed, roughly 88% were seen once. This CDR3 region has 18 residues. Trimming cost V 5 bases and J 4 bases, with 21 bases left between them. CDR1 is SEHNR, CDR2 FQNEAQ, per germline (reference sequence). The V gene is TRBV7-9, the J gene TRBJ2-6, with D possibly TRBD2 on 6 matching bases. The clonotype comes from a woman aged 40 to 55 who had been exposed to COVID-19. Material for sequencing was PBMCs or T cells enriched from blood (not recorded which). CDR3 amino acids: CASSPSEGWGLGANVLTF. CDR3 in DNA: TGTGCCAGCAGCCCATCGGAGGGTTGGGGCTTGGGGGCCAACGTCCTGACTTTC.